This T cell receptor (beta chain) was obtained from a study of T cells in Graves' hyperthyroidism and ophthalmopathy. The junction had 6 bases not matched to a gene; V was cut back by 5 bases and J by 0 bases. Per the germline V gene, CDR1 is MNHEY and CDR2 is SMNVEV (reference sequence). This CDR3 has 16 residues. Regions amplified from RNA transcripts were the TCR beta CDR3 regions. HTBI primers drove first-round RT-PCR of the TCR CDR3. TCRdb re-analysed the multiplex PCR reads in MiXCR, keeping a single row per CDR3 protein. The sample includes roughly 420,000 distinct CDR3 sequences, approximately 14% seen only once; the top ten take over 7.5%.

Sequences were obtained from blood. This clonotype was sampled from a young woman with Graves' hyperthyroidism. The chain recombines TRBV27 with TRBJ1-1; 10 bases align to TRBD1. The CDR3: CASSPRTGGVNTEAFF. CDR3 nucleotides: TGTGCCAGCAGTCCGCGGACAGGGGGGGTGAACACTGAAGCTTTCTTT.